This T cell receptor beta chain is from a study of shared clonotypes between healthy human individuals. A remark on this clone: Its target is unknown.

The assay was run at deep level. The protocol was immunoSEQ multiplex PCR, while the TCRdb copy is restricted to in-frame clones and leaves out a portion. This repertoire shows approximately 2.1 million clones, approximately 95% found once; its top ten account for about 0.39%. Findings of the study overall: Clonotype sharing across several donors was observed for around 4.5% of naive CD4 clonotypes.

Material: naive CD4+ T cells from PBMCs. Subset of the sample: CD45RA+ positively selected. This clonotype originated in a young man in good health. Some clones in this sample may be carry-over from other donors' samples.

The CDR3 is CASSSTRDTEAFF. The CDR3 coding sequence is TGTGCCAGCAGCTCGACCCGGGACACTGAAGCTTTCTTT. The chain is built from TRBV11-1 and TRBJ1-1; D is ambiguous. Between the trimmed V and J ends, which lost 4 bases and 3 bases, there was a span of 9 bases. The CDR3 length is 13 residues. The V gene's germline CDR1 is SGHAT and CDR2 FQDESV (reference sequence).